This T cell receptor beta chain comes out of a study of shared clonotypes between healthy human individuals. Study-level results: Shared across several donors were about 4.8% of the naive CD4 clonotypes.

The authors split each subset's genomic DNA evenly across several immunoSEQ plates. Methods used by the authors: ImmunoSEQ output held junction-only sequences without quality scores, so filtering differed. The method was immunoSEQ multiplex PCR; TCRdb's version includes in-frame clones alone and lacks a portion of them. V, J and clone size are those of that table, while D and trimming were read from the DNA. The profile shows roughly 1,500,000 clones, nearly 99% of them singletons. CDR3 length: 15 residues. Trimming cost V 0 bases and J 6 bases; bases outside gene matches: 2. Germline V CDR1 and CDR2: SGHNT, YYREEE (reference sequence). As to this clone: As yet, its antigen is unknown.

The source of this sequence is a man aged 30 to 45 in good health. The rearrangement joins TRBV5-4 to TRBJ2-2; 10 bases align to TRBD2. The sequenced material came from naive CD4+ T cells sorted from blood. Subset specified: CD45RA+ positively selected. The CDR3 sequence: CASSLDSGRSGELFF. The CDR3 region has the DNA TGTGCCAGCAGCTTGGATAGCGGGAGGTCCGGGGAGCTGTTTTTT.